This T cell receptor (beta chain) appears in the sequencing data of a study of T cells in Graves' hyperthyroidism and ophthalmopathy. Researchers amplified the TCR beta CDR3 regions from RNA transcripts. With the HTBI primer set, the TCR CDR3 went through a first round of RT-PCR. TCRdb used MiXCR to reprocess the multiplex PCR reads, holding one entry per CDR3 protein. The data contain around 690,000 distinct CDR3 sequences, 17% of them singletons. This clonotype appeared a few times. The CDR3 runs to 14 residues. Germline assignment: CDR1 SQVTM and CDR2 ANQGSEA. J was trimmed by 3 bases and V by 4 bases; bases with no gene match: 7.

This rearrangement joins TRBV29-1 to TRBJ1-1; 8 bases fit TRBD1. Source material: blood. The receptor was isolated from a man aged 45 to 65 with Graves' hyperthyroidism. The CDR3 region has the DNA TGCAGCGTTGCCAGGGGGCTGAAGGACACTGAAGCTTTCTTT. Amino acids: CSVARGLKDTEAFF.